These T cell receptor beta chains were read from a single sample in a study of blood T cell repertoires in COVID-19. The table came from immunoSEQ multiplex PCR; TCRdb's copy has only in-frame clones and leaves some out. This table has 300,000 to 450,000 clones, more than 70% appearing once. The material sequenced was peripheral blood. These receptors were obtained from a woman aged 25 to 45 with COVID-19, enrolled during active disease. CDR3s include the opening cysteine and the closing phenylalanine or tryptophan. The D gene is left open where the match is weak. Part of the rows lack a size; the others show once, few, many or a class for expanded clones.

abundance: .
v_gene: TRBV12-3/TRBV12-4
j_gene: TRBJ2-1
d_gene: .
CDR3nt: TGTGCCAGCAGTAGGGGTCTTGGTGAGCAGTTCTTC
CDR3aa: CASSRGLGEQFF

abundance: .
v_gene: TRBV7-2
j_gene: TRBJ2-3
d_gene: .
CDR3nt: TGTGCCAGCAGCTTAGTGGCGGGCACAGATACGCAGTATTTT
CDR3aa: CASSLVAGTDTQYF

abundance: .
v_gene: TRBV24-1
j_gene: TRBJ2-3
d_gene: .
CDR3nt: TGTGCCACCAGTGATGCACAGGGATACACAGATACGCAGTATTTT
CDR3aa: CATSDAQGYTDTQYF

abundance: .
v_gene: TRBV27
j_gene: TRBJ2-1
d_gene: TRBD2
CDR3nt: TGTGCCAGCAGTTTCGGACTAGCGGGAGTGAATGAGCAGTTCTTC
CDR3aa: CASSFGLAGVNEQFF

abundance: once
v_gene: TRBV7-2
j_gene: TRBJ1-5
d_gene: .
CDR3nt: TGTGCCAGCAGCTTAAGGGGTGGAGGGGAGCCCCAGCATTTT
CDR3aa: CASSLRGGGEPQHF

abundance: once
v_gene: TRBV7-8
j_gene: TRBJ1-4
d_gene: TRBD1
CDR3nt: TGTGCCAGCAGCACACCCAGGGGGCTGGATGAAAAACTGTTTTTT
CDR3aa: CASSTPRGLDEKLFF

abundance: .
v_gene: TRBV27
j_gene: TRBJ2-1
d_gene: .
CDR3nt: TGTGCCAGCAGTCAGATACAGGGGGGGTCCTACAATGAGCAGTTCTTC
CDR3aa: CASSQIQGGSYNEQFF

abundance: .
v_gene: TRBV6-2/TRBV6-3
j_gene: TRBJ2-1
d_gene: TRBD2
CDR3nt: TGTGCCAGCAGTTACATACTAGCGGGAGGTCGCCCCAGGGAGCAGTTCTTC
CDR3aa: CASSYILAGGRPREQFF

abundance: .
v_gene: TRBV19
j_gene: TRBJ2-3
d_gene: TRBD2
CDR3nt: TGTGCCAGTAGGGAGACTAGCGTTAGCACAGATACGCAGTATTTT
CDR3aa: CASRETSVSTDTQYF

abundance: .
v_gene: TRBV19
j_gene: TRBJ1-5
d_gene: TRBD1
CDR3nt: TGTGCCAGTAGTGTTCAGGGGGCTCCTCAGCCCCAGCATTTT
CDR3aa: CASSVQGAPQPQHF

abundance: .
v_gene: TRBV7-2
j_gene: TRBJ2-7
d_gene: .
CDR3nt: TGTGCCAGCAGCTCAGACAGGTTCTCCTACGAGCAGTACTTC
CDR3aa: CASSSDRFSYEQYF

abundance: .
v_gene: TRBV30
j_gene: TRBJ1-4
d_gene: TRBD1
CDR3nt: TGTGCCTGGAGAGATCGGACAGGGGGCCGTGTAGAAAAACTGTTTTTT
CDR3aa: CAWRDRTGGRVEKLFF

abundance: .
v_gene: TRBV7-6
j_gene: TRBJ2-1
d_gene: TRBD2
CDR3nt: TGTGCCAGCAGCCCCCCCGAAGTCAGCGGGGGGCACCACAATGAGCAGTTCTTC
CDR3aa: CASSPPEVSGGHHNEQFF

abundance: once
v_gene: TRBV2
j_gene: TRBJ2-3
d_gene: .
CDR3nt: TGTGCCAGCAGTGATCGGCGGTTTGTAGGCACAGATACGCAGTATTTT
CDR3aa: CASSDRRFVGTDTQYF

abundance: .
v_gene: TRBV3-1/TRBV3-2
j_gene: TRBJ2-7
d_gene: .
CDR3nt: TGTGCCAGCAGTCAATCTGGGCCCTACGAGCAGTACTTC
CDR3aa: CASSQSGPYEQYF

abundance: .
v_gene: TRBV5-4
j_gene: TRBJ2-3
d_gene: .
CDR3nt: TGTGCCAGCAGCCGGGGGGTACCTGGGGGCGCCACTAGCACAGATACGCAGTATTTT
CDR3aa: CASSRGVPGGATSTDTQYF

abundance: .
v_gene: TRBV6-2/TRBV6-3
j_gene: TRBJ1-1
d_gene: .
CDR3nt: TGTGCCAGCAGTTCGGGGGGCGCGCACACTGAAGCTTTCTTT
CDR3aa: CASSSGGAHTEAFF

abundance: .
v_gene: TRBV3-1/TRBV3-2
j_gene: TRBJ1-6
d_gene: .
CDR3nt: TGTGCCAGCAGCCAACCCGTGGGGAGGGTCTTGAATTCACCCCTCCACTTT
CDR3aa: CASSQPVGRVLNSPLHF

abundance: .
v_gene: TRBV7-9
j_gene: TRBJ1-6
d_gene: TRBD1
CDR3nt: TGTGCCAGCAGCTTAGGCGACAGGGAATCACCCCTCCACTTT
CDR3aa: CASSLGDRESPLHF

abundance: few
v_gene: TRBV5-1
j_gene: TRBJ2-3
d_gene: TRBD2
CDR3nt: TGCGCCAGCAGCTTGATTAGCGGGGGGGCCGCGGATACGCAGTATTTT
CDR3aa: CASSLISGGAADTQYF

abundance: .
v_gene: TRBV2
j_gene: TRBJ2-1
d_gene: .
CDR3nt: TGTGCCAGCAGTGAATGGGGGCAGGGGACCTACAATGAGCAGTTCTTC
CDR3aa: CASSEWGQGTYNEQFF

abundance: .
v_gene: TRBV6-5
j_gene: TRBJ2-5
d_gene: TRBD2
CDR3nt: TGTGCCAGCAGCAAGACTAGCGGGGGGGGTGAGACCCAGTACTTC
CDR3aa: CASSKTSGGGETQYF

abundance: few
v_gene: TRBV7-2
j_gene: TRBJ1-6
d_gene: TRBD1
CDR3nt: TGTGCCAGCAGCATACAGGGGACCGGCAATAATTCACCCCTCCACTTT
CDR3aa: CASSIQGTGNNSPLHF

abundance: .
v_gene: TRBV29-1
j_gene: TRBJ2-1
d_gene: TRBD2
CDR3nt: TGCAGCGTGCTAGCGGGGGGGGGAAATGAGCAGTTCTTC
CDR3aa: CSVLAGGGNEQFF

abundance: .
v_gene: TRBV18
j_gene: TRBJ1-1
d_gene: TRBD1
CDR3nt: TGTGCCAGCTCACCAAAGGGACAGGGTGACACTGAAGCTTTCTTT
CDR3aa: CASSPKGQGDTEAFF

abundance: .
v_gene: TRBV5-4
j_gene: TRBJ1-4
d_gene: TRBD1
CDR3nt: TGTGCCAGCAGGGGTGAACCGGGACAGTCGAATGAAAAACTGTTTTTT
CDR3aa: CASRGEPGQSNEKLFF

abundance: .
v_gene: TRBV7-8
j_gene: TRBJ1-2
d_gene: .
CDR3nt: TGTGCCAGCAGCTTAGTGGGCGGGGCCAACTATGGCTACACCTTC
CDR3aa: CASSLVGGANYGYTF